This is a list of T cell receptor beta chains from one sample in a study of blood T cell repertoires in COVID-19. Measured with immunoSEQ multiplex PCR; TCRdb has only the in-frame clones, and not every one. This table holds around 200,000 clones, approximately 86% found once. The specimen sequenced was peripheral blood. The origin of the receptors is a woman aged 30 to 39 with COVID-19, enrolled during active disease. Each CDR3 is given with its conserved first and last residue. D genes are given only for firm matches. Size is stated for part of the rows, as once, few or many counts, or as a class when the clone is expanded.

V gene,D gene,J gene,clone size,CDR3 protein,CDR3 DNA
TRBV19,NA,TRBJ1-5,NA,CASKSPLVNQPQHF,TGTGCCAGTAAGTCTCCCCTAGTGAATCAGCCCCAGCATTTT
TRBV4-3,TRBD1,TRBJ2-7,NA,CASSQAAGQAILSYEQYF,TGCGCCAGCAGCCAAGCTGCGGGACAGGCGATCCTCTCCTACGAGCAGTACTTC
TRBV12-3/TRBV12-4,NA,TRBJ2-7,NA,CASSSTGFYEQYF,TGTGCCAGCAGTTCGACAGGATTCTACGAGCAGTACTTC
TRBV30,TRBD1,TRBJ1-3,NA,CAWDRAGNTIYF,TGTGCCTGGGACAGGGCCGGAAACACCATATATTTT
TRBV2,TRBD1,TRBJ1-5,NA,CASSIGTDNQPQHF,TGTGCCAGCAGCATCGGGACAGATAATCAGCCCCAGCATTTT
TRBV30,NA,TRBJ2-6,NA,CACQDLRGANVLTF,TGTGCCTGTCAAGATCTGCGGGGGGCCAACGTCCTGACTTTC
TRBV6-6,NA,TRBJ2-7,once,CASSARGKEYF,TGTGCCAGCAGTGCACGCGGGAAGGAGTACTTC
TRBV28,NA,TRBJ2-3,NA,CASSTSGDSTDTQYF,TGTGCCAGCAGTACCTCCGGTGACAGTACAGATACGCAGTATTTT
TRBV11-3,NA,TRBJ2-7,NA,CASSLGRSYEQYF,TGTGCCAGCAGCTTGGGCAGATCCTACGAGCAGTACTTC
TRBV7-2,TRBD2,TRBJ2-7,NA,CASSLYRLAGYEQYF,TGTGCCAGCAGCTTGTATAGGCTAGCGGGTTACGAGCAGTACTTC
TRBV7-2,NA,TRBJ2-7,NA,CASSLRFGGAGNEQYF,TGTGCCAGCAGCTTAAGGTTTGGGGGGGCTGGGAACGAGCAGTACTTC
TRBV7-9,TRBD1,TRBJ1-2,NA,CASSPTGFGYTF,TGTGCCAGCAGCCCGACAGGGTTTGGCTACACCTTC
TRBV6-5,TRBD1,TRBJ1-2,NA,CASKQDRGNYGYTF,TGTGCCAGCAAACAGGACAGGGGCAACTATGGCTACACCTTC
TRBV24-1,NA,TRBJ2-3,NA,CATSDRTPSTDTQYF,TGTGCCACCAGTGATCGGACACCTAGCACAGATACGCAGTATTTT
TRBV9,NA,TRBJ2-7,few,CASSVDLSSEQYF,TGTGCCAGCAGCGTAGATTTGAGCTCCGAGCAGTACTTC
TRBV10-3,NA,TRBJ2-7,NA,CAISESREQYF,TGTGCCATCAGTGAGTCCCGTGAGCAGTACTTC
TRBV6-1,NA,TRBJ2-3,NA,CASSGGLQTSTDTQYF,TGTGCCAGCAGTGGTGGACTCCAGACCAGCACAGATACGCAGTATTTT
TRBV19,TRBD2,TRBJ2-3,NA,CASSMGLAGGGTDTQYF,TGTGCCAGTAGTATGGGGCTAGCGGGAGGAGGCACAGATACGCAGTATTTT
TRBV30,TRBD1,TRBJ1-1,NA,CAWAPGTDTEAFF,TGTGCCTGGGCTCCCGGGACAGACACTGAAGCTTTCTTT
TRBV11-3,NA,TRBJ2-7,NA,CASSSGQDYEQYF,TGTGCCAGCAGCTCCGGACAAGACTACGAGCAGTACTTC
TRBV5-4,TRBD2,TRBJ2-1,NA,CASSFLGGRGGNEQFF,TGTGCCAGCAGCTTCTTAGGCGGGAGAGGAGGGAATGAGCAGTTCTTC
TRBV5-1,NA,TRBJ2-4,NA,CASSTTGLEAKNIQYF,TGCGCCAGCAGTACAACAGGGTTGGAGGCCAAAAACATTCAGTACTTC
TRBV19,NA,TRBJ2-7,many,CASSIAPNSYEQYF,TGTGCCAGTAGTATAGCCCCTAACAGCTACGAGCAGTACTTC
TRBV11-1,TRBD1,TRBJ1-6,NA,CASSFDRGSDSPLHF,TGTGCCAGCAGCTTCGACAGGGGGAGTGATTCACCCCTCCACTTT
TRBV5-4,TRBD2,TRBJ2-5,NA,CASSSISGDLGETQYF,TGTGCCAGCAGCTCAATTAGCGGGGATCTTGGAGAGACCCAGTACTTC
TRBV7-9,TRBD2,TRBJ2-1,NA,CASRQGLAGANEQFF,TGTGCCAGCAGACAAGGACTAGCGGGAGCGAATGAGCAGTTCTTC
TRBV6-2/TRBV6-3,TRBD1,TRBJ1-3,NA,CASSYRRTGDSGNTIYF,TGTGCCAGCAGTTACCGCAGGACAGGGGACTCTGGAAACACCATATATTTT
TRBV9,TRBD2,TRBJ2-1,NA,CASSPLPGTSVNEQFF,TGTGCCAGCAGCCCTCTGCCCGGGACTAGCGTCAATGAGCAGTTCTTC
TRBV29-1,TRBD1,TRBJ2-7,NA,CSVRSGTGSYEQYF,TGCAGCGTTCGATCCGGGACAGGATCCTACGAGCAGTACTTC
TRBV12-3/TRBV12-4,NA,TRBJ1-2,NA,CASRSGGLYGYTF,TGTGCCAGCAGATCGGGGGGCCTCTATGGCTACACCTTC
TRBV27,NA,TRBJ1-2,NA,CASSRGGNIYGYTF,TGTGCCAGCTCTCGGGGCGGGAATATCTATGGCTACACCTTC
TRBV4-3,TRBD1,TRBJ2-7,NA,CASSPGQGDREQYF,TGCGCCAGCAGCCCGGGACAGGGGGATCGCGAGCAGTACTTC
TRBV19,NA,TRBJ1-2,NA,CASRQGGNYGYTF,TGTGCCAGTAGACAGGGTGGCAACTATGGCTACACCTTC
TRBV28,TRBD1,TRBJ1-5,NA,CASSPGTGGVYSNQPQHF,TGTGCCAGCAGTCCGGGGACAGGGGGGGTGTATAGCAATCAGCCCCAGCATTTT
TRBV25-1,NA,TRBJ1-2,NA,CASSELGLWGYTF,TGTGCCAGCAGTGAACTCGGACTCTGGGGCTACACCTTC
TRBV4-1,TRBD2,TRBJ2-5,NA,CASSQGLAGGRETQYF,TGCGCCAGCAGCCAAGGGCTAGCGGGAGGGAGAGAGACCCAGTACTTC
TRBV4-1,TRBD1,TRBJ1-2,NA,CASSQAGQGHGYTF,TGCGCCAGCAGCCAAGCGGGACAGGGACATGGCTACACCTTC
TRBV4-3,NA,TRBJ1-1,NA,CASSQDGGGLRTEAFF,TGCGCCAGCAGCCAAGATGGGGGGGGATTACGGACTGAAGCTTTCTTT
TRBV15,NA,TRBJ2-7,NA,CATSRPPSTEAYF,TGTGCCACCAGCAGACCCCCTTCAACTGAGGCGTACTTC
TRBV7-2,TRBD2,TRBJ2-1,NA,CASSTFGLGGDEQFF,TGTGCCAGCTCCACCTTTGGACTAGGAGGCGATGAGCAGTTCTTC
TRBV7-3,TRBD2,TRBJ2-1,NA,CASSSIADGLAGDNEQFF,TGTGCCAGCAGCTCCATAGCCGACGGACTAGCGGGAGACAATGAGCAGTTCTTC
TRBV28,TRBD1,TRBJ1-2,once,CASSPLAGGRDGYTF,TGTGCCAGCAGTCCCCTGGCAGGGGGCCGGGATGGCTACACCTTC
TRBV5-6,NA,TRBJ2-3,NA,CASSLAGGSRTDTQYF,TGTGCCAGCAGCTTGGCCGGAGGGAGCCGCACAGATACGCAGTATTTT
TRBV7-2,NA,TRBJ2-3,NA,CASSQVSTDTQYF,TGTGCCAGCAGCCAGGTCAGCACAGATACGCAGTATTTT
TRBV30,NA,TRBJ1-2,NA,CAWRGSNYGYTF,TGTGCCTGGCGGGGATCTAACTATGGCTACACCTTC
TRBV29-1,NA,TRBJ1-1,NA,CSVRLTKNTEAFF,TGCAGCGTTCGACTGACGAAGAACACTGAAGCTTTCTTT
TRBV7-9,NA,TRBJ2-2,NA,CASSFSERSAGELFF,TGTGCCAGCAGCTTTAGTGAGCGGAGTGCCGGGGAGCTGTTTTTT
TRBV6-6,TRBD1,TRBJ1-1,NA,CASSGSLRDRRLNTEAFF,TGTGCCAGCAGTGGATCCCTAAGGGACAGAAGGTTGAACACTGAAGCTTTCTTT
TRBV29-1,NA,TRBJ2-3,NA,CSAQSSQSTDTQYF,TGCAGCGCTCAGTCATCCCAAAGCACAGATACGCAGTATTTT
TRBV6-4,NA,TRBJ2-3,NA,CASSRQIRDTQYF,TGTGCCAGCAGCCGACAAATTCGGGATACGCAGTATTTT
TRBV4-1,NA,TRBJ1-1,NA,CASSLQGGKNTEAFF,TGCGCCAGCAGCTTGCAGGGTGGCAAGAACACTGAAGCTTTCTTT
TRBV3-1/TRBV3-2,TRBD1,TRBJ1-2,NA,CASSQGDSFTVYGYTF,TGTGCCAGCAGCCAAGGGGACAGCTTCACCGTTTATGGCTACACCTTC
TRBV4-3,TRBD1,TRBJ2-2,few,CASSAHRDRVTGELFF,TGCGCCAGCAGCGCCCACCGGGACAGGGTAACCGGGGAGCTGTTTTTT
TRBV28,NA,TRBJ2-2,NA,CASSLERGHTGELFF,TGTGCCAGCAGTTTGGAAAGGGGTCACACCGGGGAGCTGTTTTTT
TRBV28,TRBD1,TRBJ1-2,NA,CASSAGQGPPTRGGYTF,TGTGCCAGCAGTGCCGGACAGGGGCCGCCGACTAGGGGTGGCTACACCTTC
TRBV19,NA,TRBJ1-1,NA,CASSIGGRRAFF,TGTGCCAGTAGTATAGGAGGGAGGAGAGCTTTCTTT
TRBV7-9,NA,TRBJ1-4,NA,CASSSVGVNEKLFF,TGTGCCAGCAGCTCTGTAGGGGTTAATGAAAAACTGTTTTTT